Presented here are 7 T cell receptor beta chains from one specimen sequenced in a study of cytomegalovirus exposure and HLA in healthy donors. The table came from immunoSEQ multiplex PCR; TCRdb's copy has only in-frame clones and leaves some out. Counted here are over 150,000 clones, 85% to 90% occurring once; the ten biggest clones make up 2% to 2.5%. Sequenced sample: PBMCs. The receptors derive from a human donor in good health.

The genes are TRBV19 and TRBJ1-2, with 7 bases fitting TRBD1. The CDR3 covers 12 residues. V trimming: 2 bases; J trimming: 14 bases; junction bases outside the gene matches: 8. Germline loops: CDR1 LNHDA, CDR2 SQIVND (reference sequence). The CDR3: CASSIWRQGLTF. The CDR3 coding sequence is TGTGCCAGTAGTATATGGAGACAGGGTTTAACCTTC.

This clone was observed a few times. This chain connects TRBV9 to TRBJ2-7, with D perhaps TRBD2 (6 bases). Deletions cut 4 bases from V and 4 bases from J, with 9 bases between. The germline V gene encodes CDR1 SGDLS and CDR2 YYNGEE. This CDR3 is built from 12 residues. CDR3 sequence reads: CASSHGGYEQYF. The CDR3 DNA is TGTGCCAGCAGCCATGGAGGGTACGAGCAGTACTTC.

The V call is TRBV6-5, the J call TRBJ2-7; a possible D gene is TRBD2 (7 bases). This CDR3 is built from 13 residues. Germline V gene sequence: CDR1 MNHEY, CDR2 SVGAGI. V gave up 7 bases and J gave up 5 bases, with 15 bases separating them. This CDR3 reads CASTRGGEDEQYF. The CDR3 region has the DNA TGTGCCAGCACCCGAGGGGGGGAGGACGAGCAGTACTTC.

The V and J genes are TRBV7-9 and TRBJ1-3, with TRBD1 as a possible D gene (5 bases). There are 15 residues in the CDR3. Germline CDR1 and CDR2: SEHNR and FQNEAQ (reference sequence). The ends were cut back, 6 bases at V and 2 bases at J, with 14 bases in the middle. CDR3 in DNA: TGTGCCAGCAGTATCAGCGGGACGCCTGGAAACACCATATATTTT. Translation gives CASSISGTPGNTIYF. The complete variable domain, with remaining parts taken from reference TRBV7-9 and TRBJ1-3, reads DTGVSQNPRHKITKRGQNVTFRCDPISEHNRLYWYRQTLGQGPEFLTYFQNEAQLEKSRLLSDRFSAERPKGSFSTLEIQRTEQGDSAMYLCASSISGTPGNTIYFGEGSWLTVV.

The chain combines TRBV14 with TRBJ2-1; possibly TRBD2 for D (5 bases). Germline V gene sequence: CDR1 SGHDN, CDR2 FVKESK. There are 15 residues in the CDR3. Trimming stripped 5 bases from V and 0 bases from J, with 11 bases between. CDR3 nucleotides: TGTGCCAGCAGCACCCTGAGGGTCTCCTACAATGAGCAGTTCTTC. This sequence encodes CASSTLRVSYNEQFF.

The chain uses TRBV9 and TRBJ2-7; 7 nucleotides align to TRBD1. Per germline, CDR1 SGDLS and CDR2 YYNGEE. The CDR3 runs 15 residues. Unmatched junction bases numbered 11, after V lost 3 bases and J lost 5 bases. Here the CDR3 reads CASSEEDRVGHEQYF. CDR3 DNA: TGTGCCAGCAGCGAGGAAGACAGGGTAGGGCACGAGCAGTACTTC.

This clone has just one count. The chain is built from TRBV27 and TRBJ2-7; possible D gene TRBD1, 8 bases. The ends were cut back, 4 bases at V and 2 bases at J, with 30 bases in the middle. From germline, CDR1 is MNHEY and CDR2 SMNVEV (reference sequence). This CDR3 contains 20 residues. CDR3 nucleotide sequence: TGTGCCAGCAGTTCGTCAGTCGGGGGCTCTAAAGCGGGACAGGCCTACGAGCAGTACTTC. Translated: CASSSSVGGSKAGQAYEQYF.